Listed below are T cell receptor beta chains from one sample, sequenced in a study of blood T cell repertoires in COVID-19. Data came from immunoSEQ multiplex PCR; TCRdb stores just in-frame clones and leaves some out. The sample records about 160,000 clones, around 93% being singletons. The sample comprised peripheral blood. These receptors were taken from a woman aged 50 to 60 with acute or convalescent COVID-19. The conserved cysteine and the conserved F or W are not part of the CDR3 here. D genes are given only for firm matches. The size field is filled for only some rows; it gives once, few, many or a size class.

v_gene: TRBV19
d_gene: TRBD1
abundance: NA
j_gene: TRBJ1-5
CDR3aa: ASSTTGGAGQPQH

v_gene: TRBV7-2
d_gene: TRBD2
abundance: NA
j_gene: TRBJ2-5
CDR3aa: ASSQSRTSGGHGQETQY

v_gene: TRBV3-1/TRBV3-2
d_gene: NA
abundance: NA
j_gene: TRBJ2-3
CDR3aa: ASSPPAGGSSTDTQY

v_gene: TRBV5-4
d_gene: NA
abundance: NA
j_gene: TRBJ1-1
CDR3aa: ASSFSARVGTEAF

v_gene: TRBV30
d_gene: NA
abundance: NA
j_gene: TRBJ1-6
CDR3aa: AWGALGSPLH

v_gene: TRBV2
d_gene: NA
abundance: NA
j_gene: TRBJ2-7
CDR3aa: ASNQGGAYEQY

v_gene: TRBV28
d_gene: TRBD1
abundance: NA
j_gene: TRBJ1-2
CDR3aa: ASSLGQGGYYGYT

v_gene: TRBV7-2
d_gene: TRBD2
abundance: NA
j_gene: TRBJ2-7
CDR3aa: ASSLAASGGYEQY

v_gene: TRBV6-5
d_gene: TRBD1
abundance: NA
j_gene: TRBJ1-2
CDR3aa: ASSIRQGLGYGYT

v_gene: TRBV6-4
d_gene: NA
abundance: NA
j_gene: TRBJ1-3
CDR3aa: ASSDSNSASPGNTIY

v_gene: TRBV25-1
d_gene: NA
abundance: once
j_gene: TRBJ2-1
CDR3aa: ASNAGKSSYNEQF

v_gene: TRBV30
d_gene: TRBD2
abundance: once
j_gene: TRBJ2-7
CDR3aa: AWKGFGGSYEQY

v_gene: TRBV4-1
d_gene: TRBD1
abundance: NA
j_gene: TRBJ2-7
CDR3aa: ASSSGPPGTGSYEQY

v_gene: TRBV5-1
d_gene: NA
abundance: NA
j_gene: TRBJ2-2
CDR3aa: ASSLRTGENGELF

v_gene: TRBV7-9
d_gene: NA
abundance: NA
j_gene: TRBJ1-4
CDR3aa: ASSLAMSQTTNEKLF

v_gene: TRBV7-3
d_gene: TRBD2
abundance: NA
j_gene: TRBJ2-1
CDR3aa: ASSAGSGGFSEQF

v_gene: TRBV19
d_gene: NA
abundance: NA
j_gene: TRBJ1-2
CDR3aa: ASSSRTSGLNYGYT

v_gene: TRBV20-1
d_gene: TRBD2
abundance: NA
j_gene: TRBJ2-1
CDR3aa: SARLANEQF

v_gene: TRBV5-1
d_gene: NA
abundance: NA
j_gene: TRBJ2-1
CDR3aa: ASSFAGSGGEQF

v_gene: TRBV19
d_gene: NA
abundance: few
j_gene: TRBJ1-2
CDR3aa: ASRNRVRSYGYT

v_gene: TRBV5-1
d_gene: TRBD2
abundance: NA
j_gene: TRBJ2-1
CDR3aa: ASSLEGSGEYNEQF

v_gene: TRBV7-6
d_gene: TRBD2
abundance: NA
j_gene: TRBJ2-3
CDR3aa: ASSLALAGYTDTQY

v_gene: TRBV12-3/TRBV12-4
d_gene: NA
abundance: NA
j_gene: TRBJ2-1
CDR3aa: ASSQTRVAGTF

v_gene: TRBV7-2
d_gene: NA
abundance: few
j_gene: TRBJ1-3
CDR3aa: ASSARRRLSSGNTIY

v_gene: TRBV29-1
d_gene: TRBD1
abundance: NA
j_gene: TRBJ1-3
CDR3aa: SLLRRQGDGNTIY

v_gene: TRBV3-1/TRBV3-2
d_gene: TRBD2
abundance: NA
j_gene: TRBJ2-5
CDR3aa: ASSQVPGLAIEETQY

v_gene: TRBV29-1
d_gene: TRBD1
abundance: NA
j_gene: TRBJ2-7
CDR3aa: SVEETGGIYEQY

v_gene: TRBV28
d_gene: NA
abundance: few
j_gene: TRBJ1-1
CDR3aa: ASSINTEAF

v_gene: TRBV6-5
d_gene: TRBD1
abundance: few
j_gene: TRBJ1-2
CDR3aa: ASSWGQGYGYT

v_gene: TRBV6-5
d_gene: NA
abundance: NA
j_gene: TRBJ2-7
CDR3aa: ASSYSYGDGSYEQY

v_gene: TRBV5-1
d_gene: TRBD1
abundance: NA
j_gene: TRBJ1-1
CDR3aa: ASSLATGGVPGPRDEAF

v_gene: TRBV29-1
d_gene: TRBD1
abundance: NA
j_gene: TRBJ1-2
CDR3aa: SGSQGPNYGYT

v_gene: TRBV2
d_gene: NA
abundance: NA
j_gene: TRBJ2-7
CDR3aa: ASSLAAYEQY